The 25 T cell receptor beta chains presented below share a single source sample, sequenced in a study of blood T cell repertoires in COVID-19. Libraries were prepared by immunoSEQ multiplex PCR; TCRdb keeps only in-frame clonotypes and omits some of them. Among some 250,000 clones listed, over 75% were seen once. Sequencing was done on a sample of peripheral blood. These receptors all come from a woman aged 30 to 39 with acute or convalescent COVID-19.

This chain uses TRBV6-2 or TRBV6-3 with TRBJ2-5; D is uncertain. Germline-derived CDR1 and CDR2 are MNHEY and SVGEGT. With 2 bases removed from V and 3 bases from J, the gap between germline ends came to 10 bases. The CDR3 is made up of 14 amino acids. The CDR3 DNA reads TGTGCCAGCAGTTACAGAGATCGGGAAGAGACCCAGTACTTC. This codes for CASSYRDREETQYF.

V usage is TRBV25-1 and J usage is TRBJ2-7; D not certain. CDR3 length: 15 residues. Trimming removed 5 bases from V and 0 bases from J, with 14 bases in between. The germline V gene encodes CDR1 MGHDK and CDR2 SYGVNS. The CDR3: CASSSTDVFSYEQYF. CDR3 DNA sequence: TGTGCCAGCAGTAGCACAGACGTTTTCTCCTACGAGCAGTACTTC.

In this sample, this clone turned up once. Other nucleotide sequences in the sample specify the same CDR3. This chain links TRBV19 with TRBJ1-1, with 8 bases matching TRBD1. This CDR3 spans 13 amino acids. Germline V lookup: CDR1 LNHDA, CDR2 SQIVND (reference sequence). J lost 1 base, V lost 9 bases, and 4 bases had no gene match. This chain's CDR3 is CASGQGGNTEAFF. The CDR3 nucleotides are TGTGCCAGCGGACAGGGCGGGAACACTGAAGCTTTCTTT.

This clone has just one count. The rearrangement joins TRBV7-2 to TRBJ2-7; TRBD1 matches 9 bases. CDR1 SGHTA and CDR2 FQGNSA come from the germline V gene. This CDR3 comprises 14 residues. The J segment lost 6 bases and the V segment lost 5 bases, leaving 8 bases of the junction unmatched. For the CDR3, the DNA is TGTGCCAGCAGCCCCCAGGGACAGGGCGCCGAGCAGTACTTC. Protein sequence: CASSPQGQGAEQYF.

The chain links TRBV19 to TRBJ1-2; no firm D call. Trimming took 0 bases from V and 4 from J, leaving 12 bases between them. The germline CDR1 and CDR2 sequences are LNHDA and SQIVND (reference sequence). The CDR3 extends over 15 amino acids. CDR3 amino acids: CASSIDASGIYGYTF. The CDR3 nucleotides are TGTGCCAGTAGTATAGACGCCAGCGGAATCTATGGCTACACCTTC.

The V call is TRBV19, the J call TRBJ2-3; a weak D match, TRBD1 (6 bases). Trimming cost V 2 bases and J 3 bases, with 12 bases left between them. Per the germline V gene, CDR1 is LNHDA and CDR2 is SQIVND (reference sequence). This CDR3 contains 15 residues. The CDR3 nucleotides are TGTGCCAGTAGTATAAGGGGGAGTGGGACAGATACGCAGTATTTT. Translated: CASSIRGSGTDTQYF. Full variable domain (remainder filled in from reference TRBV19 and TRBJ2-3): DGGITQSPKYLFRKEGQNVTLSCEQNLNHDAMYWYRQDPGQGLRLIYYSQIVNDFQKGDIAEGYSVSREKKESFPLTVTSAQKNPTAFYLCASSIRGSGTDTQYFGPGTRLTVL.

The chain employs TRBV19 and TRBJ2-7; 12 bases are shared with TRBD2. The V gene end was trimmed by 2 bases and the J gene end by 3 bases; junction bases not matched to a gene: 14. The CDR3 runs to 19 residues. The germline CDR1 and CDR2 sequences are LNHDA and SQIVND (reference sequence). The CDR3 region has the DNA TGTGCCAGTAGTATATCCCACTCGAGGACTAGCGGGATACTCTACGAGCAGTACTTC. Its protein is CASSISHSRTSGILYEQYF.

The chain recombines TRBV7-2 with TRBJ1-1; the D gene is possibly TRBD1 (6 bases). In germline, CDR1 is SGHTA, CDR2 FQGNSA. This CDR3 has 15 residues. The germline V and J ends were trimmed by 5 bases and 5 bases, with 18 bases remaining between them. The CDR3 region is CASSPSLQGWTEAFF. The CDR3 coding sequence is TGTGCCAGCAGCCCTTCGTTGCAGGGGTGGACTGAAGCTTTCTTT.

The V call is TRBV18, the J call TRBJ1-2, with D maybe TRBD1 (5 bases). This CDR3 has 15 residues. Trimming removed 3 bases at V and 7 bases at J, with 18 bases between. The germline gives CDR1 KGHSH, CDR2 LQKENI. The chain's CDR3 is CASSPPLGRGSGYTF. For the CDR3, the DNA is TGTGCCAGCTCACCGCCATTAGGGCGGGGGAGTGGCTACACCTTC.

This clone was detected only once. The rearrangement links TRBV5-4 to TRBJ2-1; D possibly corresponds to TRBD1 (6 bases). CDR1 and CDR2 (germline): SGHNT, YYREEE (reference sequence). The CDR3 is 13 residues long. Trimming removed 0 bases from V and 7 bases from J, with 8 bases in between. The CDR3 DNA reads as TGTGCCAGCAGCTTGGACAGGGCAAATGAGCAGTTCTTC. It yields the protein CASSLDRANEQFF.

The V call is TRBV7-9, the J call TRBJ2-1, with D perhaps matching TRBD1 (7 bases). The CDR3 sequence is 17 residues long. Germline CDR1 reads SEHNR; CDR2 reads FQNEAQ (reference sequence). Trimming removed 5 bases from V and 4 bases from J, with 21 bases in between. The CDR3 protein is CASSRTPGGRQYNEQFF. Written as DNA, the CDR3 is TGTGCCAGCAGCCGAACCCCAGGGGGGCGCCAGTACAATGAGCAGTTCTTC.

The CDR3 DNA reads TGTGCCAGCAGCTTCAGTTTCAATCAGCCCCAGCATTTT. It translates to CASSFSFNQPQHF. The chain is built from TRBV7-3 and TRBJ1-5; D is unclear. V lost 3 bases to trimming and J lost 3 bases, with 6 bases between them. The CDR3 runs to 13 residues. Germline CDR1 SGHTA, CDR2 FQGTGA.

The chain uses TRBV18 and TRBJ2-7; 9 bases line up with TRBD1. Trimming removed 3 bases from V and 1 base from J; junction bases left unmatched: 7. Germline CDR1 KGHSH, CDR2 LQKENI. CDR3 length: 16 amino acids. CDR3 nucleotides: TGTGCCAGCTCACCGTTCCGGGACAGGGCTTCCTACGAGCAGTACTTC. Its protein product is CASSPFRDRASYEQYF.

The rearrangement uses TRBV5-1 and TRBJ2-5; tentative D call: TRBD1 (6 bases). With 0 bases removed from V and 5 bases from J, the gap between germline ends came to 14 bases. Germline V gene data show CDR1 as SGHRS and CDR2 as YFSETQ. The CDR3 totals 15 residues. This CDR3 reads CASSLAVGAGETQYF. The CDR3 DNA reads TGCGCCAGCAGCTTGGCCGTGGGGGCTGGGGAGACCCAGTACTTC. Combining the CDR3 with reference TRBV5-1 and TRBJ2-5 gives the whole variable domain KAGVTQTPRYLIKTRGQQVTLSCSPISGHRSVSWYQQTPGQGLQFLFEYFSETQRNKGNFPGRFSGRQFSNSRSEMNVSTLELGDSALYLCASSLAVGAGETQYFGPGTRLLVL.

J is TRBJ2-7 and V is TRBV19, with TRBD1 matching over 9 bases. With V trimmed by 4 bases and J by 2 bases, 15 bases remained unmatched. The CDR3 length is 18 residues. Germline V CDR1 and CDR2: LNHDA, SQIVND (reference sequence). CDR3 residues: CASSNPSGQGKRPYEQYF. Here the CDR3 DNA reads TGTGCCAGTAGTAACCCCAGCGGACAGGGGAAGAGGCCCTACGAGCAGTACTTC.

This clone has just a few counts. The identical CDR3 is also encoded by other nucleotide sequences in the sample. This sequence joins TRBV10-2 and TRBJ2-7, with unresolved D. The CDR3 spans 11 residues. Trimming removed 6 bases from V and 1 base from J, with 4 bases in between. Looked up from germline, CDR1 is WSHSY and CDR2 is SAAADI. The CDR3 DNA reads TGCGCCAGCAGCCCATCCTACGAGCAGTACTTC. This gives the protein CASSPSYEQYF.

This chain joins TRBV29-1 and TRBJ2-2, with TRBD2 identical over 10 bases. The trim removed 5 bases at V and 5 bases at J, leaving 5 bases unmatched. This CDR3 has 14 residues. Germline V gene data show CDR1 as SQVTM and CDR2 as ANQGSEA. The CDR3 loop is CSVLAGEYTGELFF. In nucleotides, the CDR3 is TGCAGCGTTCTAGCGGGAGAGTATACCGGGGAGCTGTTTTTT.

The CDR3 DNA is TGTGCCAGCAGCGTAGTAGGGCGGGAAGGGGACGGGGAGCTGTTTTTT. Its translation: CASSVVGREGDGELFF. This sequence joins TRBV9 and TRBJ2-2; D is possibly TRBD2 (6 bases). This CDR3 is 16 amino acids long. V was pared by 0 bases and J by 7 bases, with 16 bases between. CDR1 and CDR2 (germline): SGDLS, YYNGEE.

The chain joins TRBV7-8 to TRBJ2-5, with D unresolved. CDR3 length: 14 residues. Trimming took off 1 base at V and 1 base at J, with 7 bases between the two ends. The germline CDR1 and CDR2 sequences are SGHVS and FQNEAQ. CDR3: CASSLVSIQETQYF. CDR3 sequence (DNA): TGTGCCAGCAGCTTAGTTTCCATCCAAGAGACCCAGTACTTC.

The genes are TRBV27 and TRBJ2-7, with D possibly TRBD2 on 5 matching bases. The CDR3 spans 13 residues. The germline V gene has CDR1 MNHEY and CDR2 SMNVEV (reference sequence). V shed 5 bases and J shed 6 bases, with 14 bases lying between them. CDR3 sequence reads: CASSLREGFEQYF. As DNA, the CDR3 is TGTGCCAGCAGTCTACGGGAAGGGTTCGAGCAGTACTTC.

The gene calls are TRBV4-3 and TRBJ2-1; maybe TRBD1 (6 bases). Per the germline V gene, CDR1 is LGHNA and CDR2 is YSLEER. The length of the CDR3 is 14 residues. V lost 4 bases and J lost 4, with 11 bases in between. The CDR3 is CASSLDRLYNEQFF. The CDR3 DNA reads TGCGCCAGCAGCCTAGACAGGTTATACAATGAGCAGTTCTTC.

This clone was counted a single time. V gene TRBV7-2 combines with J gene TRBJ2-1; tentatively, D is TRBD2 (5 bases). The CDR3 consists of 15 residues. Trimming cost V 3 bases and J 3 bases, with 12 bases left between them. Germline loops: CDR1 SGHTA, CDR2 FQGNSA. CDR3 sequence: CASSFGLDDYNEQFF. In DNA form, the CDR3 reads TGTGCCAGCAGCTTTGGACTGGATGACTACAATGAGCAGTTCTTC.

V and J are TRBV5-1 and TRBJ1-4; 9 bases are shared with TRBD1. Trimming took 4 bases from V and 8 from J; bases not matched to a gene: 9. Germline CDR1 reads SGHRS; CDR2 reads YFSETQ. The CDR3 length is 15 residues. CDR3 in amino acids: CASSPAGTGLEKLFF. The CDR3 DNA reads as TGCGCCAGCAGCCCCGCCGGGACAGGGTTGGAAAAACTGTTTTTT.

The chain links TRBV6-6 to TRBJ2-1; the D gene is possibly TRBD2 (5 bases). Between the trimmed V and J ends, which lost 8 bases and 1 base, there was a span of 9 bases. The CDR3 length is 13 residues. CDR1 and CDR2 from the germline V gene are MNHNY and SVGAGI (reference sequence). Here the CDR3 reads CASDERSYNEQFF. In nucleotides, the CDR3 is TGTGCCAGCGACGAGCGGTCCTACAATGAGCAGTTCTTC.

The chain links TRBV9 to TRBJ2-1, with TRBD1 as a possible D gene (6 bases). The CDR3 totals 14 residues. Germline V CDR1 and CDR2: SGDLS, YYNGEE. V was cut by 8 bases and J by 3 bases, with 15 bases left in between. Here the CDR3 DNA reads TGTGCCAGTAATCGACAGGAGCACTACAATGAGCAGTTCTTC. Protein product: CASNRQEHYNEQFF.